The clone carrying this T cell receptor beta chain was counted many times. What it binds is not known. One end of the junction varies from germline; a read error may be responsible. This sample was taken from a study of regulatory T cells in long-lasting Graves disease. There are 15 residues in the CDR3. Germline-derived CDR1 and CDR2 are SSHAT and FNYEAQ (reference sequence). Time point here: newly diagnosed GD, antithyroid drugs for less than 3 months. There was RNA extracted from PBMCs, and the TCR library was made from it. Building the TCR beta libraries relied on iRepertoire HTBI primers, and CDR3 regions underwent Arm-PCR. TCRdb reprocessed the multiplex PCR reads via MiXCR and lists one record per CDR3 protein. The table includes some 350,000 distinct CDR3 sequences, 15% to 20% detected once. Study findings and constraints: For persistent Graves' patients, TCR diversity was lower than for newly diagnosed ones.

A further study also used this sample, focusing on T cells in Graves' hyperthyroidism and ophthalmopathy. As that study records: The study used the HTBI primer set for a first-round RT-PCR of the TCR CDR3. Ophthalmopathy cases were set apart from stable hyperthyroidism by a 13 V-J model.

V is TRBV7-7 and J is TRBJ2-3; D is uncertain. The sample in question was peripheral blood mononuclear cells (PBMCs), obtained at new diagnosis, from a patient treated with antithyroid drugs. This receptor was obtained from a woman aged 18-29 years with Graves disease. CDR3 DNA: TGTGCTAGCAGCTTGGGCACGTTTTTTTCGGATACGCAGTATTTT. It translates to CASSLGTFFSDTQYF.